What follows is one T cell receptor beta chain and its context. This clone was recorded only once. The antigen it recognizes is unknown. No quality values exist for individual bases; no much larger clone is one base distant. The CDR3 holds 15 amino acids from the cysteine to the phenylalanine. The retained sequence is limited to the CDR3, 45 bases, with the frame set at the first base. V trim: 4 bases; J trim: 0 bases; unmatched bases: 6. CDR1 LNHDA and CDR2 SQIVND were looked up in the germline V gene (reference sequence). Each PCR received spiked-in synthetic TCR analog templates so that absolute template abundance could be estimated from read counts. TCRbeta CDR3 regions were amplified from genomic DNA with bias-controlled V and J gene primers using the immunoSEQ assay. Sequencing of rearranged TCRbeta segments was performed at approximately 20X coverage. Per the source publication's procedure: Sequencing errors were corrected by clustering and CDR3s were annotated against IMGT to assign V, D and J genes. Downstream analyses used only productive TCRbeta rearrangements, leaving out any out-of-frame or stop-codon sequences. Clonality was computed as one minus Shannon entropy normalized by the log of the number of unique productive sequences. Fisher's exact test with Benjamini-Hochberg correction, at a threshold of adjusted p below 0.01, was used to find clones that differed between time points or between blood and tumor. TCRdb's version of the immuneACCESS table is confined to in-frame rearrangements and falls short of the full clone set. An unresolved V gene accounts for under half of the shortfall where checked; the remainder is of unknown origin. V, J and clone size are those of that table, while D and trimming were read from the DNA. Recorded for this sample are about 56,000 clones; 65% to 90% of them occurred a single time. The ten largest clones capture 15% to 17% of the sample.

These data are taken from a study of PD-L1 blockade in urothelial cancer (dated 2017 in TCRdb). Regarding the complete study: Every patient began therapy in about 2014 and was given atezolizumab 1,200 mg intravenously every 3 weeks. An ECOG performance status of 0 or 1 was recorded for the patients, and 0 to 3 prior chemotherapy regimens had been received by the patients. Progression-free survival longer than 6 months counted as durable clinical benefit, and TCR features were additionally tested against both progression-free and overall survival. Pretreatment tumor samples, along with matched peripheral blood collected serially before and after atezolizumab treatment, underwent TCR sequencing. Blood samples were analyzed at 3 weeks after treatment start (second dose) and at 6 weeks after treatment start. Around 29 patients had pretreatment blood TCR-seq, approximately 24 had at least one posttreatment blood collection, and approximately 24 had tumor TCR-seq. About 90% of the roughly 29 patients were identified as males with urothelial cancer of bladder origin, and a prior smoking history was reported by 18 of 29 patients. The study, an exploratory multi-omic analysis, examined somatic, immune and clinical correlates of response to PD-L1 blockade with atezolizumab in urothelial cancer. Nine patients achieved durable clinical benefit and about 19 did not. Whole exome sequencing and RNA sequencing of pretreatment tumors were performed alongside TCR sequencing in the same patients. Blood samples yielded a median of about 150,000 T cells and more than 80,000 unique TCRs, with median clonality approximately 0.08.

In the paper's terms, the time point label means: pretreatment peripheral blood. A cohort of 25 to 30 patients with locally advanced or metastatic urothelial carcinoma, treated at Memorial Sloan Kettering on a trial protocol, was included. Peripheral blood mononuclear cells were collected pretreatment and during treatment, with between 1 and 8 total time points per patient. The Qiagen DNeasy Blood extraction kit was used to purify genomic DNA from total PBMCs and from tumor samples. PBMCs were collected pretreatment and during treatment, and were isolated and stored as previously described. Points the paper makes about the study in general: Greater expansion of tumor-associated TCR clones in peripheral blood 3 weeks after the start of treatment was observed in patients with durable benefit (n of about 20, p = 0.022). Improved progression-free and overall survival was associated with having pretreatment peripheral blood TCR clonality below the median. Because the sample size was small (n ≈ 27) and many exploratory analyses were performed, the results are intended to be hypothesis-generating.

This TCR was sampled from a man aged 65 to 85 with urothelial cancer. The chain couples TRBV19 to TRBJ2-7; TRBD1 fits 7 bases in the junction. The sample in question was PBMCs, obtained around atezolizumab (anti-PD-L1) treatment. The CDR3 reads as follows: CASSTGQPSSYEQYF. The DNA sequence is TGTGCCAGTAGTACGGGACAGCCGAGCTCCTACGAGCAGTACTTC.